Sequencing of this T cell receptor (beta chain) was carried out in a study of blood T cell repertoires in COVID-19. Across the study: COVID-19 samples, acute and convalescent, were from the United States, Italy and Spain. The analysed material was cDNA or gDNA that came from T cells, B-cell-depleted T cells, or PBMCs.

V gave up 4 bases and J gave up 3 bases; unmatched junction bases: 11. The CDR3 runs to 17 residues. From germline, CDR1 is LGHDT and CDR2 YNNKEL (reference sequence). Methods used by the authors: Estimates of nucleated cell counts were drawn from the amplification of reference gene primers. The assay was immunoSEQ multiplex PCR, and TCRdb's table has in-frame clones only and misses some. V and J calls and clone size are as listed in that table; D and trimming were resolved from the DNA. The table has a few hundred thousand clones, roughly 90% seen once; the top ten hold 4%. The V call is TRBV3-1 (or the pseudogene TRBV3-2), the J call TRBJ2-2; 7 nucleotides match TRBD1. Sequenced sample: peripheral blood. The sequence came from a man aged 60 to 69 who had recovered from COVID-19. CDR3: CASSPQPTGVHTGELFF. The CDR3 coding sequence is TGTGCCAGCAGCCCACAACCTACAGGGGTGCACACCGGGGAGCTGTTTTTT.